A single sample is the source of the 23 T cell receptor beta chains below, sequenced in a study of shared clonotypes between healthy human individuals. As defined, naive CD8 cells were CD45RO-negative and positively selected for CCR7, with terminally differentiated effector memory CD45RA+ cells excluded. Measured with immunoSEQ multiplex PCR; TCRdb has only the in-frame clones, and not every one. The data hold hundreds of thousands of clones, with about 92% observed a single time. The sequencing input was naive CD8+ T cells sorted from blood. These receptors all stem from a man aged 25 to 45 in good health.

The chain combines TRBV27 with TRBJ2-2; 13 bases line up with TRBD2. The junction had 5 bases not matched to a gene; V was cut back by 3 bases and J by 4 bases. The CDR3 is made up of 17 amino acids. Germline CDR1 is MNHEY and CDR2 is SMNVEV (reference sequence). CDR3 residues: CASSFPGLAGSTGELFF. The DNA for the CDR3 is TGTGCCAGCAGTTTTCCGGGACTAGCGGGATCCACCGGGGAGCTGTTTTTT.

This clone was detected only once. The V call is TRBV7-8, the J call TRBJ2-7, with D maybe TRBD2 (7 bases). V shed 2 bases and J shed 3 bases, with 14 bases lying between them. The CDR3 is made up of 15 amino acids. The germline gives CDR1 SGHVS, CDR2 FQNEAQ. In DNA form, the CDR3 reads TGTGCCAGCAGCTTAAGGGGAGGGGGAGTCTACGAGCAGTACTTC. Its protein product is CASSLRGGGVYEQYF.

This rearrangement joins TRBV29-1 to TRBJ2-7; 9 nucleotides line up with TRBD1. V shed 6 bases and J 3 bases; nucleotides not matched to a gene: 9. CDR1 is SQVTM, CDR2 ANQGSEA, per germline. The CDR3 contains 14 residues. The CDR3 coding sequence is TGCAGCGTAGAAAACCCGGGACAGGGCTACGAGCAGTACTTC. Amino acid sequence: CSVENPGQGYEQYF.

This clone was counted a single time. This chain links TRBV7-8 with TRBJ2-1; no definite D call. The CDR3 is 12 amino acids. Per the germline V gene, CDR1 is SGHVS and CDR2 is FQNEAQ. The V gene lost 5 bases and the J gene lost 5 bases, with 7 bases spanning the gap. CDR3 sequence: CASSPVNNEQFF. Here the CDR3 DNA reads TGTGCCAGCAGCCCGGTCAACAATGAGCAGTTCTTC.

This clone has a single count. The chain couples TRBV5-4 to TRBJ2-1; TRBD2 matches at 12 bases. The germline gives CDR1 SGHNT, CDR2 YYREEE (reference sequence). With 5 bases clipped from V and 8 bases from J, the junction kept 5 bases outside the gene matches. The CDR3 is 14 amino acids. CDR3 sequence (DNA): TGTGCCAGCAGTCTAGCGGGAGGGTGGGATGAGCAGTTCTTC. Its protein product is CASSLAGGWDEQFF.

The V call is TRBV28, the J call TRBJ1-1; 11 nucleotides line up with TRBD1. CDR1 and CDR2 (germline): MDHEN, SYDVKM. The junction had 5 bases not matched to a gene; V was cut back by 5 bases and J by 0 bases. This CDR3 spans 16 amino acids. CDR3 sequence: CASSPRDRGLNTEAFF. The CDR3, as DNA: TGTGCCAGCAGTCCTCGGGACAGGGGGTTGAACACTGAAGCTTTCTTT.

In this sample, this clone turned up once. The DNA of the CDR3 is TGTGCCAGCAGCACAATTTCGGGGGATTTCTACAATGAGCAGTTCTTC. Protein product: CASSTISGDFYNEQFF. The chain employs TRBV28 and TRBJ2-1; the D gene is possibly TRBD2 (6 bases). Germline V CDR1 and CDR2: MDHEN, SYDVKM. CDR3 length: 16 amino acids. Trimming stripped 6 bases from V and 3 bases from J, with 18 bases between. Drawing the rest from reference TRBV28 and TRBJ2-1, the complete variable domain is DVKVTQSSRYLVKRTGEKVFLECVQDMDHENMFWYRQDPGLGLRLIYFSYDVKMKEKGDIPEGYSVSREKKERFSLILESASTNQTSMYLCASSTISGDFYNEQFFGPGTRLTVL.

The chain's CDR3 is CASSQVNLPSYEQYF. DNA for the CDR3: TGCGCCAGCAGCCAAGTGAATCTACCCTCCTACGAGCAGTACTTC. The chain employs TRBV4-1 and TRBJ2-7, with D unresolved. This CDR3 comprises 15 residues. Per germline, CDR1 MGHRA and CDR2 YSYEKL. Trimming left V 1 base short and J 0 bases short, with 10 bases between.

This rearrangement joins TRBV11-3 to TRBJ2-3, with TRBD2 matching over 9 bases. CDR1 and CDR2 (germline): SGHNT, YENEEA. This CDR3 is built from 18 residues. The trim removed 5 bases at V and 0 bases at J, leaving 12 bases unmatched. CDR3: CASSVAGVTFRSTDTQYF. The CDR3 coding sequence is TGTGCCAGCAGCGTAGCGGGAGTGACTTTCAGGAGCACAGATACGCAGTATTTT.

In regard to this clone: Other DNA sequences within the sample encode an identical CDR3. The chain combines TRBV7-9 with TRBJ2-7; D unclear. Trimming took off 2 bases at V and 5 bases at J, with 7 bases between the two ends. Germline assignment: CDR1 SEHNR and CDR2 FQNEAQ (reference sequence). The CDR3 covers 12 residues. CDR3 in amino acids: CASSLKGNEQYF. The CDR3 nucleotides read TGTGCCAGCAGCTTAAAAGGAAACGAGCAGTACTTC.

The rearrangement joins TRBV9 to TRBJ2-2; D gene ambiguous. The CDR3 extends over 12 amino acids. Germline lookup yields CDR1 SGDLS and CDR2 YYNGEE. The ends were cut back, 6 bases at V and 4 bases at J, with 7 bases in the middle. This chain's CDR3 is CASTSITGELFF. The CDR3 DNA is TGTGCCAGCACGAGTATCACCGGGGAGCTGTTTTTT.

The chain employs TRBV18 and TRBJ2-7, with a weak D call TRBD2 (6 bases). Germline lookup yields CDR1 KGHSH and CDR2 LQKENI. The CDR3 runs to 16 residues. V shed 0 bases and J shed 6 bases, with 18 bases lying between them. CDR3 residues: CASSPPAGTLTREQYF. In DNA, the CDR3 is TGTGCCAGCTCACCACCTGCGGGGACTCTTACCCGCGAGCAGTACTTC.

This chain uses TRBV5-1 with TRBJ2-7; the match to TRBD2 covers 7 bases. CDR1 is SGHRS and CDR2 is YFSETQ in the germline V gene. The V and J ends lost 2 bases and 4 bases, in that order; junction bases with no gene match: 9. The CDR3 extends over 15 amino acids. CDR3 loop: CASSFAPSGAYEQYF. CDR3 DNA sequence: TGCGCCAGCAGCTTTGCACCTAGCGGAGCTTACGAGCAGTACTTC.

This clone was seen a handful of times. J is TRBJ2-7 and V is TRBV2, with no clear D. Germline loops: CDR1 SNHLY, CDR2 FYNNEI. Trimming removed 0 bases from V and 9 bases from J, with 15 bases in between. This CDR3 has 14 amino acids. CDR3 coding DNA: TGTGCCAGCAGTGAAGCTACCAACCCCACCGGGCAGTACTTC. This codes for CASSEATNPTGQYF.

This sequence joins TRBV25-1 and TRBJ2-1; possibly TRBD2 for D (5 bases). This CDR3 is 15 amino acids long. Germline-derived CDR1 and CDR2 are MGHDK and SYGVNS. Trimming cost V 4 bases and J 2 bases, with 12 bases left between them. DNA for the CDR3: TGTGCCAGCAGTGGAACCAGCGGAACCTACAATGAGCAGTTCTTC. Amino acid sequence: CASSGTSGTYNEQFF. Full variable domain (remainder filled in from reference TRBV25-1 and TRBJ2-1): EADIYQTPRYLVIGTGKKITLECSQTMGHDKMYWYQQDPGMELHLIHYSYGVNSTEKGDLSSESTVSRIRTEHFPLTLESARPSHTSQYLCASSGTSGTYNEQFFGPGTRLTVL.

In DNA, the CDR3 is TGTGCCAGCAGCCCCGGCGGGATCGCCACCTACGAGCAGTACTTC. Translating gives CASSPGGIATYEQYF. This chain joins TRBV27 and TRBJ2-7; D may be TRBD2 (6 bases). Germline lookup yields CDR1 MNHEY and CDR2 SMNVEV (reference sequence). The CDR3 runs to 15 residues. The ends were cut back, 6 bases at V and 2 bases at J, with 17 bases in the middle.

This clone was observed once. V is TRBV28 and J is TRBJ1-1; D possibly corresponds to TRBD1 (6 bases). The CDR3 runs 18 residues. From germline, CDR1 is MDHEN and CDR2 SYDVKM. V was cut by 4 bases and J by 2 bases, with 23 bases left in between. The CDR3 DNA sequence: TGTGCCAGCAGTTCCCTATACAGGGTTGGACATGGTAACACTGAAGCTTTCTTT. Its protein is CASSSLYRVGHGNTEAFF.

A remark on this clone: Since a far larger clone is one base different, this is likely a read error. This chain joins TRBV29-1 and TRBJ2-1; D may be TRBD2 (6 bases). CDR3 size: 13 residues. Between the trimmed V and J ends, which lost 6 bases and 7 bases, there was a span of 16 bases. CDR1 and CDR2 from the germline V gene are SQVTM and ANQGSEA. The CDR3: CSVRTRLGNEQFF. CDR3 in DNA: TGCAGCGTCCGAACGAGACTAGGTAATGAGCAGTTCTTC.

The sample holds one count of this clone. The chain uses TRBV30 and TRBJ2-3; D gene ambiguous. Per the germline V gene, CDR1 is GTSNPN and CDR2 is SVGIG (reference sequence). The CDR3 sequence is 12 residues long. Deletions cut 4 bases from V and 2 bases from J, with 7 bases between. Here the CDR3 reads CAWNSFTDTQYF. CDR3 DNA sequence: TGTGCCTGGAACTCTTTCACAGATACGCAGTATTTT.

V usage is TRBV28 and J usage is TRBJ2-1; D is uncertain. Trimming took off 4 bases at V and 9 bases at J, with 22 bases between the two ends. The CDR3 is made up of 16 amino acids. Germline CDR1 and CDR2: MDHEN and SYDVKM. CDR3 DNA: TGTGCCAGCAGTTCCGCCTCAGAAATCATCCTTGTTGAGCAGTTCTTC. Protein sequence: CASSSASEIILVEQFF.

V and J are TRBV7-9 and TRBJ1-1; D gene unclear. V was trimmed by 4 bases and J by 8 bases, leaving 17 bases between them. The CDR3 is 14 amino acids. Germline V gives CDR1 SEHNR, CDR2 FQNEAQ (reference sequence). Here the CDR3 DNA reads TGTGCCAGCAGCTCCGCCCGCGACCCTTTGGAAGCTTTCTTT. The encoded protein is CASSSARDPLEAFF. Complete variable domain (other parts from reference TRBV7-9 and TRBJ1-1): DTGVSQNPRHKITKRGQNVTFRCDPISEHNRLYWYRQTLGQGPEFLTYFQNEAQLEKSRLLSDRFSAERPKGSFSTLEIQRTEQGDSAMYLCASSSARDPLEAFFGQGTRLTVV.

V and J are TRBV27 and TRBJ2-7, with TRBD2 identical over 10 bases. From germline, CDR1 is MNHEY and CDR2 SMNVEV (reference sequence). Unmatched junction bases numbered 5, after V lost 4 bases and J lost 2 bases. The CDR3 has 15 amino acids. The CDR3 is CASSWTSGSTYEQYF. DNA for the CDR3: TGTGCCAGCAGTTGGACTAGCGGTTCTACCTACGAGCAGTACTTC.

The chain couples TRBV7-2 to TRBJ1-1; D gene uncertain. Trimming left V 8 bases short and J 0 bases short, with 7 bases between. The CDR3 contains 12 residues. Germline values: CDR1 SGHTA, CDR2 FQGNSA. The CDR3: CASGRMNTEAFF. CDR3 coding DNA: TGTGCCAGCGGACGGATGAACACTGAAGCTTTCTTT.